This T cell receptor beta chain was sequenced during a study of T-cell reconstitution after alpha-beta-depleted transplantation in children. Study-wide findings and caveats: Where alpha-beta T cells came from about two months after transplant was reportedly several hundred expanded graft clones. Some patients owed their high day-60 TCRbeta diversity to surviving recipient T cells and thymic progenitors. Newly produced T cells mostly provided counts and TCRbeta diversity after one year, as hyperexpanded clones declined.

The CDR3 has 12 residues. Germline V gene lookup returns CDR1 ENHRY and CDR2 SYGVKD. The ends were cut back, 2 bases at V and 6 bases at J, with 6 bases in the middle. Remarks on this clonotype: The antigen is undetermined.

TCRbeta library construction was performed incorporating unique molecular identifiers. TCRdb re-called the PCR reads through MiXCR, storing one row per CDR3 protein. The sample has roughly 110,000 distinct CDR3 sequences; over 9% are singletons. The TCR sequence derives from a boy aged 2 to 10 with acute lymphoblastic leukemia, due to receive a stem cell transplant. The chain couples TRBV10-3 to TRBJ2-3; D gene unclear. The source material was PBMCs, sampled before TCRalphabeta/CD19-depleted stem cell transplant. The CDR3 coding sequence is TGTGCCATCAGTGAGATCGGGGATACGCAGTATTTT. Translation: CAISEIGDTQYF.